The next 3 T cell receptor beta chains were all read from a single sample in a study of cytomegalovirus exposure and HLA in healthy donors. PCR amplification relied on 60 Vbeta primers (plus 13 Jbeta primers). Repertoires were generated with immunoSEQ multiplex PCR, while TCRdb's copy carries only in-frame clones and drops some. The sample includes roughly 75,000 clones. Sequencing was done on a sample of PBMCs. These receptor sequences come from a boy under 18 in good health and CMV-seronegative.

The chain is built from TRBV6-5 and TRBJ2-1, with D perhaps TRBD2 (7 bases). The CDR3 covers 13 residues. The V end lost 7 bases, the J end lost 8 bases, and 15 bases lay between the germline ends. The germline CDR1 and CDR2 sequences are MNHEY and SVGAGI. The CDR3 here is CASNGGGRDEQFF. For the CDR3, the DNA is TGTGCCAGCAATGGGGGGGGGCGAGATGAGCAGTTCTTC.

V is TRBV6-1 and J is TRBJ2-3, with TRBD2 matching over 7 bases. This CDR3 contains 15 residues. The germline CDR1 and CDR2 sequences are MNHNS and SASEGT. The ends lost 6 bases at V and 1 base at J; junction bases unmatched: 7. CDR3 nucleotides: TGTGCCAGCAGCGAGGCTACTAGCGGCACAGATACGCAGTATTTT. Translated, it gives CASSEATSGTDTQYF.

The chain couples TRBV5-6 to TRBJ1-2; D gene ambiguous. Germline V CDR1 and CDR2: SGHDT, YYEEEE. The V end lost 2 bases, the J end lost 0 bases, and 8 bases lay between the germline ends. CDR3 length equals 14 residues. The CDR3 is CASSLQNTNYGYTF. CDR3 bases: TGTGCCAGCAGCTTACAGAACACTAACTATGGCTACACCTTC.